This entry describes one T cell receptor beta chain. Within its sample, this clone is medium-sized (0.01 to 0.1%). What this receptor recognizes is not known. No base-level quality is on record; no much larger clone is a single base apart. Libraries came from PCR. Sequencing took place on an Illumina HiSeq 4000. High-throughput sequencing was used to profile the TCR beta-chain CDR3 region of each patient. As for the authors' bioinformatics: CDR3 differences across clinicopathological groups were used to build a classifier for discriminating distant-metastatic papillary thyroid cancer patients. Repertoire diversity was assessed with the Shannon index, and tumor-blood repertoire similarity with the Morisita-Horn index. TCRdb reworked the public reads: Q25 trimming with fastp, MiXCR clone assembly, productive beta chains retained. These V and J calls derive from TCRdb rather than the authors' analysis. Within this sample are 11,000 to 15,000 clones, with under 25% of them counted one time only. The top ten hold more than 7% of the sample.

The data originate from a study of metastatic and nonmetastatic thyroid tumors (TCRdb year 2020). A note on the overall study: For patients with malignant and with benign thyroid disease, the researchers compared repertoires between peripheral blood samples and tumor or nodule tissue samples. Overall results and qualifications from the work: TCR beta diversity was reported as significantly higher in malignant tumors than in benign nodules, in both blood and tumor samples.

The germline V gene supplies CDR1 MNHEY and CDR2 SVGAGI. After removal of 3 bases from V and 4 bases from J, the junction retains 7 bases not matched to a gene. The CDR3 starts with the cysteine, ends with the phenylalanine, and has 15 residues. Only CDR3 DNA remains: 45 bases, in frame from the first base. None of the patients had been given any treatment before thyroid surgery. Using T-cell receptor beta sequencing, the study looked back at clinical samples from patients collected from 2012 to 2018. This sequence was found in a female donor with papillary thyroid cancer or a benign thyroid nodule (not recorded which). Some clones in this sample may be carry-over from other donors' samples. Sequencing used blood. Recombination connected TRBV6-5 to TRBJ2-7, with 9 bases aligning to TRBD2. This receptor carries the CDR3 CASSYQRGAGYEQYF. The bases are TGTGCCAGCAGTTATCAGCGGGGGGCAGGGTACGAGCAGTACTTC.